This entry features one TCR beta chain sequence. The entry originates in a study of T cells in Graves' hyperthyroidism and ophthalmopathy. Using RNA transcripts as the source, TCR beta CDR3 regions were amplified. Primed by the HTBI set, a first-round RT-PCR was run on the TCR CDR3. TCRdb itself ran the multiplex PCR reads through MiXCR, one entry per CDR3 protein. The table has approximately 710,000 distinct CDR3 sequences, 15% to 20% seen once; the top ten hold about a sixth. The CDR3 loop spans 15 amino acids. Germline lookup yields CDR1 SQVTM and CDR2 ANQGSEA. V shed 6 bases and J 0 bases; nucleotides not matched to a gene: 9.

The receptor's source is a man over 45 with Graves' hyperthyroidism. This chain uses TRBV29-1 with TRBJ1-2; 8 nucleotides match TRBD1. Sequences were obtained from blood. The CDR3 region has the DNA TGCAGCGTGCCGACGGGACAGGACGCTAACTATGGCTACACCTTC. The encoded protein is CSVPTGQDANYGYTF. Filled out from reference TRBV29-1 and TRBJ1-2, the complete variable domain reads SAVISQKPSRDICQRGTSLTIQCQVDSQVTMMFWYRQQPGQSLTLIATANQGSEATYESGFVIDKFPISRPNLTFSTLTVSNMSPEDSSIYLCSVPTGQDANYGYTFGSGTRLTVV.